These T cell receptor beta chains were read from a single sample in a study of a mutant IDH1 vaccine in newly diagnosed glioma. The protocol was immunoSEQ multiplex PCR, while the TCRdb copy is restricted to in-frame clones and leaves out a portion. The sample lists around 78,000 clones; 75% to 95% were seen once. Their antigens are not known. The material sequenced was PBMCs, taken from a glioma patient whose treatment included an IDH1 peptide vaccine. The receptor set was obtained from a woman between 50 and 59 years old with glioma. The CDR3 runs from the conserved cysteine through the conserved F or W. Fields, in order: CDR3 protein, CDR3 DNA, clone size, D gene, V gene, J gene. D genes are given only for firm matches. Not all rows give a size; the values are once, few, many and, for expanded clones, a class.

CDR3aa: CASRDREGNGYTF
CDR3nt: TGTGCCAGCAGGGACAGGGAGGGGAATGGCTACACCTTC
abundance: NA
d_gene: TRBD1
v_gene: TRBV2
j_gene: TRBJ1-2

CDR3aa: CASSYGSGSDQPQHF
CDR3nt: TGTGCCAGCAGTTACGGTTCGGGGAGCGATCAGCCCCAGCATTTT
abundance: NA
d_gene: NA
v_gene: TRBV6-5
j_gene: TRBJ1-5

CDR3aa: CASSLFGGASVNTEAFF
CDR3nt: TGTGCCAGCAGCTTATTCGGGGGGGCAAGCGTGAACACTGAAGCTTTCTTT
abundance: NA
d_gene: NA
v_gene: TRBV11-2
j_gene: TRBJ1-1

CDR3aa: CASSGNSGQGYRTEAFF
CDR3nt: TGCGCCAGCAGTGGGAACTCGGGACAGGGTTATCGCACTGAAGCTTTCTTT
abundance: NA
d_gene: TRBD1
v_gene: TRBV10-1
j_gene: TRBJ1-1

CDR3aa: CASSPAGGGTGELFF
CDR3nt: TGTGCCAGCAGTCCAGCGGGAGGCGGCACCGGGGAGCTGTTTTTT
abundance: NA
d_gene: TRBD2
v_gene: TRBV27
j_gene: TRBJ2-2

CDR3aa: CASSLEREYYNEQFF
CDR3nt: TGTGCCAGCAGCTTAGAGCGGGAGTACTACAATGAGCAGTTCTTC
abundance: NA
d_gene: TRBD2
v_gene: TRBV7-2
j_gene: TRBJ2-1

CDR3aa: CASSLSVAVYNEQFF
CDR3nt: TGTGCCAGCAGCTTATCGGTAGCGGTGTACAATGAGCAGTTCTTC
abundance: NA
d_gene: NA
v_gene: TRBV11-3
j_gene: TRBJ2-1

CDR3aa: CASRLRQGAYEQYF
CDR3nt: TGTGCCAGCAGACTTCGACAGGGAGCCTACGAGCAGTACTTC
abundance: NA
d_gene: TRBD1
v_gene: TRBV6-6
j_gene: TRBJ2-7

CDR3aa: CASSRGTSGFSYEQYF
CDR3nt: TGCGCCAGCAGCCGGGGGACTAGCGGGTTTTCCTACGAGCAGTACTTC
abundance: NA
d_gene: TRBD2
v_gene: TRBV5-1
j_gene: TRBJ2-7

CDR3aa: CASSQDRREVYEQYF
CDR3nt: TGCGCCAGCAGCCAAGATCGGCGGGAGGTCTACGAGCAGTACTTC
abundance: NA
d_gene: TRBD2
v_gene: TRBV4-1
j_gene: TRBJ2-7

CDR3aa: CASSILPGTGGYEQYF
CDR3nt: TGTGCCAGCAGTATTCTGCCCGGGACAGGAGGCTACGAGCAGTACTTC
abundance: NA
d_gene: TRBD1
v_gene: TRBV28
j_gene: TRBJ2-7

CDR3aa: CASTVTGIRGYTF
CDR3nt: TGTGCCAGCACCGTTACAGGGATAAGGGGCTACACCTTC
abundance: NA
d_gene: NA
v_gene: TRBV7-9
j_gene: TRBJ1-2

CDR3aa: CASSRGLGYNEQFF
CDR3nt: TGTGCCAGCAGCCGGGGACTAGGGTACAATGAGCAGTTCTTC
abundance: NA
d_gene: TRBD2
v_gene: TRBV28
j_gene: TRBJ2-1

CDR3aa: CASSTSAGNTEAFF
CDR3nt: TGTGCCAGCTCTACCTCTGCAGGGAACACTGAAGCTTTCTTT
abundance: few
d_gene: NA
v_gene: TRBV18
j_gene: TRBJ1-1

CDR3aa: CASGLATTTGQGGFGAKNIQYF
CDR3nt: TGTGCTAGTGGTTTGGCCACTACCACGGGACAGGGGGGATTTGGGGCCAAAAACATTCAGTACTTC
abundance: NA
d_gene: TRBD1
v_gene: TRBV12-5
j_gene: TRBJ2-4

CDR3aa: CASIASRTYNEQFF
CDR3nt: TGTGCCAGCATTGCGTCCAGGACTTACAATGAGCAGTTCTTC
abundance: NA
d_gene: NA
v_gene: TRBV25-1
j_gene: TRBJ2-1

CDR3aa: CSVAGRRNYGYTF
CDR3nt: TGCAGCGTTGCCGGACGGCGAAACTATGGCTACACCTTC
abundance: once
d_gene: NA
v_gene: TRBV29-1
j_gene: TRBJ1-2

CDR3aa: CATSSPIDGDNEQFF
CDR3nt: TGTGCCACCAGCAGTCCTATCGACGGTGACAATGAGCAGTTCTTC
abundance: NA
d_gene: NA
v_gene: TRBV15
j_gene: TRBJ2-1

CDR3aa: CASGMGAHQPQHF
CDR3nt: TGTGCTAGTGGCATGGGGGCCCATCAGCCCCAGCATTTT
abundance: NA
d_gene: NA
v_gene: TRBV12-5
j_gene: TRBJ1-5

CDR3aa: CASSSTDTQYF
CDR3nt: TGTGCCAGCAGCTCCACAGATACGCAGTATTTT
abundance: NA
d_gene: NA
v_gene: TRBV11-1
j_gene: TRBJ2-3

CDR3aa: CASRRRGQTNTEAFF
CDR3nt: TGTGCCAGCAGGAGACGTGGACAGACGAACACTGAAGCTTTCTTT
abundance: NA
d_gene: NA
v_gene: TRBV28
j_gene: TRBJ1-1

CDR3aa: CASSYSQVRADEKLFF
CDR3nt: TGTGCCAGCAGTTACTCGCAGGTAAGGGCAGATGAAAAACTGTTTTTT
abundance: NA
d_gene: NA
v_gene: TRBV6-5
j_gene: TRBJ1-4

CDR3aa: CASSGGGDLSYEQYF
CDR3nt: TGTGCCAGCAGCGGCGGGGGGGACCTATCGTACGAGCAGTACTTC
abundance: NA
d_gene: TRBD2
v_gene: TRBV27
j_gene: TRBJ2-7

CDR3aa: CASSYGSPTYEQYF
CDR3nt: TGTGCCAGCAGTTACGGTAGCCCCACCTACGAGCAGTACTTC
abundance: NA
d_gene: NA
v_gene: TRBV27
j_gene: TRBJ2-7